Listed here are 5 T cell receptor beta chains from one sample, sequenced in a study of human T cells and chemical hapten exposure (dated by TCRdb to 2020 to 2022). The library was made by RACE. TCRdb shows the sequencer as NextSeq 500. TCRdb trimmed the raw reads at Q25, called clones with MiXCR and kept productive beta chains. Every distinct CDR3 protein forms one entry, paired with its most common genes and DNA. The sample table lists about 77,000 distinct CDR3 sequences, over 6.5% of them with a count of one. The ten largest clones represent approximately 1.5% of the sample. The time point label, as the study defines it: healthy volunteer bleed at 6 weeks. Total RNA was extracted from unfractionated whole blood collected in Tempus Blood RNA tubes. Specimen: whole blood. All receptors come from a female donor in good health. Some clones in this sample may be carry-over from other donors' samples.

This clonotype was detected only a few times. The genes are TRBV20-1 and TRBJ2-3, with D possibly matching TRBD2 (6 bases). The length of the CDR3 is 18 residues. Trimming removed 4 bases at V and 0 bases at J, with 23 bases between. Germline CDR1 is DFQATT and CDR2 is SNEGSKA (reference sequence). The CDR3 DNA follows: TGCAGTGCTACACACACGTCGCGGGGCGCTATCAGCACAGATACGCAGTATTTT. It yields the protein CSATHTSRGAISTDTQYF.

The table lists this clonotype with many counts. The V call is TRBV28, the J call TRBJ2-5, with 10 bases aligning to TRBD1. Germline V gene data show CDR1 as MDHEN and CDR2 as SYDVKM. The CDR3 is 18 residues long. V lost 4 bases and J lost 5; bases outside the gene matches: 16. CDR3 in amino acids: CASSSDTPLDRGCETQYF. The DNA of the CDR3 is TGTGCCAGCAGTTCCGATACCCCGCTGGACAGGGGGTGTGAGACCCAGTACTTC.

The table lists this clonotype with many counts. The V and J genes are TRBV10-3 and TRBJ2-2; 8 nucleotides line up with TRBD2. V shed 10 bases and J 1 base; nucleotides not matched to a gene: 8. The CDR3 is 15 amino acids. CDR1 is ENHRY, CDR2 SYGVKD, per germline. This CDR3 is CATSRGLENTGELFF. The CDR3 region has the DNA TGTGCCACCTCCAGGGGACTAGAGAACACCGGGGAGCTGTTTTTT.

As DNA, the CDR3 is TGTGCCAGCAGTTTAGCACAGTATTATGGCTACACCTTC. Translation: CASSLAQYYGYTF. The chain joins TRBV12-3 or TRBV12-4 to TRBJ1-2; D remains unclear. The ends were cut back, 0 bases at V and 5 bases at J, with 7 bases in the middle. The CDR3 is 13 residues long.

This clonotype has at least ten counts. V is TRBV4-2 and J is TRBJ2-7, with a tentative D call TRBD2 (5 bases). Germline assignment: CDR1 LGHNA and CDR2 YNFKEQ. The ends were cut back, 0 bases at V and 5 bases at J, with 8 bases in the middle. The length of the CDR3 is 13 residues. As DNA, the CDR3 is TGTGCCAGCAGCCAAGATTCCGGGGACGAGCAGTACTTC. Translation: CASSQDSGDEQYF.